This T cell receptor (beta chain) was retrieved from a study of spatial heterogeneity in lung cancer. General observations from the study: Mutation tallies in tumors tracked expanded intratumoral alpha and beta TCR counts. Alpha and beta chain coverage of tumor T cells was estimated at about 6.5% and 14%, respectively.

Germline values: CDR1 DFQATT, CDR2 SNEGSKA (reference sequence). This CDR3 region has 14 residues. V was shortened by 3 bases and J by 1 base, with 9 bases between the two germline ends. Each TCR cDNA molecule bore a unique molecular identifier. MiXCR was run by TCRdb on the 5' RACE reads, yielding one entry per CDR3 protein. The sample lists almost 9,500 distinct CDR3 sequences, roughly 6% occurring once. This clonotype is labeled as medium-sized. Its antigen is as yet unknown. Time point here: sample taken at primary tumor resection. This sequence originates from a male donor with early-stage non-small cell lung cancer. Sequences were derived from lung tumor tissue, sampled at surgery. V gene TRBV20-1 combines with J gene TRBJ2-2; no clear D gene. The CDR3 nucleotides read TGCAGTGCTAGGAGGCCGGGGAACACCGGGGAGCTGTTTTTT. Translated, it gives CSARRPGNTGELFF.